The T cell receptor (beta chain) described here comes from a study of blood T cells in healthy people across ages. Whole-study findings and limits: Across samples, TCR beta diversity tracked strongly with naive T cell percentage.

On this clonotype: Its target is not known.

V shed 2 bases and J shed 0 bases, with 8 bases lying between them. This CDR3 is 15 amino acids long. Germline CDR1 is MNHEY and CDR2 is SVGEGT. Every sample had a minimum of 6.5 million PBMCs isolated. Through a sample-barcoded 5' primer and a J-beta primer mix, a second PCR was run for roughly 6 to 12 cycles. Every cDNA molecule bore a tag from a template-switch adaptor containing 12 random nucleotides. Each single sample gave us at least 3 million CDR3-containing paired-end reads. TCRdb re-derived calls from the 5' RACE reads in MiXCR, one entry per CDR3 protein. The sample shows 600,000 to 850,000 distinct CDR3 sequences, about 42% of them seen only once.

The source material was blood. The chain uses TRBV6-2 or TRBV6-3 and TRBJ1-5; D gene ambiguous. The source is a woman aged 60-75 years in good health. DNA of the CDR3: TGTGCCAGCAGTTACCCAGGCTATAGCAATCAGCCCCAGCATTTT. Translating gives CASSYPGYSNQPQHF.